This note documents a single TCR beta chain sequence. Libraries were prepared by immunoSEQ multiplex PCR; TCRdb keeps only in-frame clonotypes and omits some of them. Of around 72,000 clones in the sample, approximately 78% were seen once. The CDR3 has 15 amino acids. Unmatched junction bases numbered 14, after V lost 4 bases and J lost 7 bases. CDR1 is SGHDT, CDR2 YYEEEE, per germline. The record originates from a study of radiotherapy plus CTLA-4 blockade in lung cancer. This rearrangement joins TRBV5-6 to TRBJ2-7, with TRBD1 matching 7 bases. The clonotype comes from a human donor with non-small cell lung cancer who had a complete response to radiotherapy plus ipilimumab. Sequenced material: peripheral blood, taken from a patient treated with radiotherapy plus ipilimumab. CDR3 DNA sequence: TGTGCCAGCAGCATCCGGGACAGCACCGTCGGGGAGCAGTACTTC. Protein sequence: CASSIRDSTVGEQYF.